The source of this TCR beta chain is a study of shared clonotypes between healthy human individuals. In the naive CD8 group, cells lacked CD45RO and were positively selected for CCR7, so terminally differentiated effector memory CD45RA+ cells were left out. A deep-level run was used for the assay. Each subset's genomic DNA was split evenly across several immunoSEQ plates. Assay used: immunoSEQ multiplex PCR; TCRdb lists only in-frame clones, some missing. Among under 1 million clones listed, over 90% were seen once. The V gene lost 6 bases and the J gene lost 10 bases, with 7 bases spanning the gap. CDR1 and CDR2 (germline): MNHNY, SVGAGI (reference sequence). The CDR3 loop spans 10 amino acids. As concerns this clone: Antigen unknown.

Study results and caveats: Among non-shared clonotypes, generation probabilities were lower than among those shared by all four donors.

The sequenced sample consisted of naive CD8+ T cells sorted from blood. The chain links TRBV6-6 to TRBJ1-5; no reliable D call. This receptor was obtained from a man aged 25 to 45 in good health. The CDR3 nucleotides read TGTGCCAGCAGCCCGGGCCCCCAGCATTTT. Translation gives CASSPGPQHF.